These 30 T cell receptor beta chains share one sample of origin, sequenced in a study of blood T cell repertoires in COVID-19. Profiled with immunoSEQ multiplex PCR; TCRdb holds only in-frame clones, not every one. The sample has approximately 90,000 clones, more than 75% seen once; the top ten hold 4.9%. Sequenced sample: peripheral blood. All receptors come from a woman aged 80 or older with acute or convalescent COVID-19.

The chain couples TRBV25-1 to TRBJ2-1, with D hard to call. Germline V gene sequence: CDR1 MGHDK, CDR2 SYGVNS. This CDR3 is 16 amino acids long. V gave up 7 bases and J gave up 1 base, with 17 bases separating them. CDR3 coding DNA: TGTGCCAGCATCAGGCTGGTCTACACATCCTACAATGAGCAGTTCTTC. It yields the protein CASIRLVYTSYNEQFF.

The V gene is TRBV5-8, the J gene TRBJ1-6, with D hard to call. Germline loops: CDR1 SGHTS, CDR2 YDEGEE. CDR3 length: 14 residues. V lost 2 bases to trimming and J lost 7 bases, with 10 bases between them. The CDR3 spells CASSLLNKNSPLHF. Here the CDR3 DNA reads TGTGCCAGCAGCTTATTAAACAAGAATTCACCCCTCCACTTT.

V usage is TRBV6-6 and J usage is TRBJ2-3; D may be TRBD2 (6 bases). The length of the CDR3 is 15 residues. Germline CDR1 MNHNY, CDR2 SVGAGI (reference sequence). The V and J ends lost 7 bases and 4 bases respectively, with 18 bases between them. The CDR3 nucleotides are TGTGCCAGCACCTACGGGGCGGGAATAGCAGATACGCAGTATTTT. Translating it yields CASTYGAGIADTQYF.

V usage is TRBV7-2 and J usage is TRBJ2-2; possible D gene TRBD1, 5 bases. The CDR3 totals 18 residues. Trimming removed 6 bases at V and 2 bases at J, with 22 bases between. Germline assignment: CDR1 SGHTA and CDR2 FQGNSA. This CDR3 is CASSRQSAWSSNTGELFF. The DNA of the CDR3 is TGTGCCAGCAGTCGACAGAGCGCGTGGTCGTCCAACACCGGGGAGCTGTTTTTT.

This rearrangement joins TRBV11-1 to TRBJ2-7; 7 bases are shared with TRBD1. The trim removed 3 bases at V and 5 bases at J, leaving 7 bases unmatched. Germline V gene lookup returns CDR1 SGHAT and CDR2 FQDESV (reference sequence). There are 14 residues in the CDR3. CDR3 in DNA: TGTGCCAGCAGCTTGGGACAGAAGACTAACGAGCAGTACTTC. The encoded protein is CASSLGQKTNEQYF.

The chain couples TRBV12-3 or TRBV12-4 to TRBJ1-2, with a possible D match to TRBD1 (5 bases). The CDR3 has 13 residues. V lost 3 bases and J 2 bases, leaving 7 bases between the germline ends. This CDR3 is CASSLAGNYGYTF. The CDR3 nucleotides read TGTGCCAGCAGTTTGGCAGGGAACTATGGCTACACCTTC.

The genes are TRBV19 and TRBJ1-1, with 7 bases that match TRBD1. The germline CDR1 and CDR2 sequences are LNHDA and SQIVND (reference sequence). J lost 4 bases, V lost 6 bases, and 11 bases had no gene match. The CDR3 covers 15 residues. CDR3 DNA: TGTGCCAGTAGCCGCCCGCCGGACAGGCCCACTGAAGCTTTCTTT. This sequence encodes CASSRPPDRPTEAFF.

The chain recombines TRBV6-2 or TRBV6-3 with TRBJ1-2; TRBD1 might be the D (6 bases). Germline lookup yields CDR1 MNHEY and CDR2 SVGEGT. The V end lost 5 bases, the J end lost 7 bases, and 11 bases lay between the germline ends. CDR3 length: 12 amino acids. CDR3 protein: CASSQTGFGYTF. The DNA of the CDR3 is TGTGCCAGCAGTCAAACAGGGTTTGGCTACACCTTC.

V is TRBV27 and J is TRBJ2-7; D is uncertain. V was cut by 3 bases and J by 12 bases, with 15 bases left in between. CDR3 length: 12 amino acids. Germline V gene sequence: CDR1 MNHEY, CDR2 SMNVEV (reference sequence). The CDR3 sequence is CASSFLLNPRYF. CDR3 coding DNA: TGTGCCAGCAGTTTCCTCCTGAACCCGAGGTACTTC.

The chain employs TRBV6-1 and TRBJ2-7; 7 nucleotides align to TRBD2. V lost 2 bases, J lost 0 bases, and 1 base stayed unmatched. Per germline, CDR1 MNHNS and CDR2 SASEGT. The CDR3 covers 14 residues. CDR3 sequence reads: CASSERGSSYEQYF. In DNA, the CDR3 is TGTGCCAGCAGTGAACGCGGGAGCTCCTACGAGCAGTACTTC.

This chain uses TRBV15 with TRBJ1-5; D unclear. The CDR3 length is 12 residues. From germline, CDR1 is LNHNV and CDR2 YYDKDF (reference sequence). The V end lost 9 bases, the J end lost 7 bases, and 13 bases lay between the germline ends. The CDR3 coding sequence is TGTGCCACAGCGAAAGGATACCAGCCCCAGCATTTT. Protein product: CATAKGYQPQHF.

The rearrangement joins TRBV4-3 to TRBJ1-1; D might be TRBD1 (5 bases). Germline CDR1 is LGHNA and CDR2 is YSLEER. The length of the CDR3 is 13 residues. V lost 3 bases and J lost 8, with 13 bases in between. The CDR3 region has the DNA TGCGCCAGCAGCCAGTGGGGGGAAAAAGAAGCTTTCTTT. Translated, it gives CASSQWGEKEAFF.

V gene TRBV24-1 combines with J gene TRBJ1-6, with TRBD1 matching over 10 bases. The junction had 5 bases not matched to a gene; V was cut back by 7 bases and J by 6 bases. The CDR3 covers 15 residues. Germline lookup yields CDR1 KGHDR and CDR2 SFDVKD. The CDR3 DNA reads TGTGCCACCAGGGTCCGGGACAGGGGTAATTCACCCCTCCACTTT. Its translation: CATRVRDRGNSPLHF.

The chain has TRBV5-1 and TRBJ2-7; 8 bases agree with TRBD1. Unmatched junction bases numbered 3, after V lost 1 base and J lost 3 bases. The CDR3 spans 14 residues. Germline CDR1 SGHRS, CDR2 YFSETQ. The CDR3 sequence is CASSLFTGGYEQYF. The CDR3 nucleotides read TGCGCCAGCAGCTTGTTCACAGGGGGCTACGAGCAGTACTTC.

The rearrangement uses TRBV10-3 and TRBJ2-7; TRBD2 agrees at 9 bases. The CDR3 sequence is 14 residues long. Trimming removed 5 bases from V and 1 base from J; junction bases left unmatched: 3. From germline, CDR1 is ENHRY and CDR2 SYGVKD. The CDR3 bases are TGTGCCATCAGTCGGACTAGCGAATCCTACGAGCAGTACTTC. This translates into CAISRTSESYEQYF.

The chain uses TRBV4-1 and TRBJ1-2, with 7 bases that match TRBD1. In germline, CDR1 is MGHRA, CDR2 YSYEKL. The V and J ends lost 1 base and 5 bases, in that order; junction bases with no gene match: 7. This CDR3 region has 15 residues. The CDR3: CASSQAGVQGYGYTF. In nucleotides, the CDR3 is TGCGCCAGCAGCCAAGCAGGGGTACAGGGGTATGGCTACACCTTC.

V and J are TRBV18 and TRBJ1-2, with D perhaps TRBD1 (6 bases). The ends were cut back, 3 bases at V and 4 bases at J, with 9 bases in the middle. CDR3 size: 13 residues. Germline CDR1 KGHSH, CDR2 LQKENI. The CDR3 DNA is TGTGCCAGCTCACCCGAGGACAGCTATGGCTACACCTTC. Translating gives CASSPEDSYGYTF.

The rearrangement uses TRBV18 and TRBJ1-4; 9 nucleotides agree with TRBD1. This CDR3 spans 14 amino acids. Germline V CDR1 and CDR2: KGHSH, LQKENI. The V gene end was trimmed by 6 bases and the J gene end by 5 bases; junction bases not matched to a gene: 4. CDR3 sequence: CASSLDRGNEKLFF. For the CDR3, the DNA is TGTGCCAGCTCCCTGGACAGGGGAAATGAAAAACTGTTTTTT.

This chain's CDR3 is CASRTTSETQYF. Written as DNA, the CDR3 is TGTGCCAGCAGGACGACTAGCGAGACCCAGTACTTC. The gene calls are TRBV21-1 and TRBJ2-5; whether TRBD2, the table's D call, matches the DNA was not checked. TRBV21-1 is classified as a pseudogene. The CDR3 has 12 amino acids.

The rearrangement uses TRBV5-6 and TRBJ1-2, with D perhaps matching TRBD1 (6 bases). CDR3 length equals 14 residues. Trimming removed 4 bases from V and 4 bases from J, with 14 bases in between. Germline CDR1 and CDR2: SGHDT and YYEEEE. CDR3 bases: TGTGCCAGCAGCACGGGACATTTTACCTATGGCTACACCTTC. It codes for CASSTGHFTYGYTF.

The chain recombines TRBV6-1 with TRBJ1-3, with D perhaps TRBD1 (5 bases). Germline CDR1 MNHNS, CDR2 SASEGT. The ends were cut back, 3 bases at V and 6 bases at J, with 9 bases in the middle. This CDR3 region has 13 residues. The CDR3 bases are TGTGCCAGCAGTGAGGGGCGCGTAAACACCATATATTTT. This sequence encodes CASSEGRVNTIYF.

This chain uses TRBV28 with TRBJ2-3; TRBD2 matches at 10 bases. The CDR3 covers 15 residues. The ends lost 4 bases at V and 4 bases at J; junction bases unmatched: 5. Germline V gene data show CDR1 as MDHEN and CDR2 as SYDVKM. CDR3: CASSSPSGGADTQYF. The CDR3 DNA reads as TGTGCCAGCAGTTCTCCGAGCGGGGGGGCAGATACGCAGTATTTT.

The chain has TRBV6-1 and TRBJ2-1; D gene ambiguous. The CDR3 extends over 16 amino acids. Germline-derived CDR1 and CDR2 are MNHNS and SASEGT. V lost 2 bases and J lost 0, with 11 bases in between. CDR3 DNA sequence: TGTGCCAGCAGTGAAAACCTTCAGGCCTCCTACAATGAGCAGTTCTTC. It encodes CASSENLQASYNEQFF.

This chain connects TRBV20-1 to TRBJ1-2, with D unclear. The CDR3 runs 11 residues. Between the trimmed V and J ends, which lost 0 bases and 7 bases, there was a span of 6 bases. CDR1 is DFQATT and CDR2 is SNEGSKA in the germline V gene (reference sequence). The CDR3 sequence: CSARDEPGYTF. The CDR3 DNA follows: TGCAGTGCTAGAGATGAGCCTGGCTACACCTTC.

J is TRBJ1-1 and V is TRBV5-1, with 9 bases lining up with TRBD1. Germline values: CDR1 SGHRS, CDR2 YFSETQ. Losses at the gene ends were 6 bases for V and 0 bases for J; bases not matched to a gene: 12. This CDR3 is built from 17 residues. The CDR3 nucleotides read TGCGCCAGCATCTCTCCCGGGACAGGGTTTATGAACACTGAAGCTTTCTTT. Translating it yields CASISPGTGFMNTEAFF.

The chain employs TRBV5-6 and TRBJ1-5, with 7 bases lining up with TRBD1. The trim removed 4 bases at V and 9 bases at J, leaving 4 bases unmatched. The CDR3 runs to 12 residues. Germline V gives CDR1 SGHDT, CDR2 YYEEEE. The CDR3 reads CASSRTGAPQHF. Written as DNA, the CDR3 is TGTGCCAGCAGCCGTACAGGGGCGCCCCAGCATTTT.

The chain joins TRBV6-1 to TRBJ2-5, with D possibly TRBD1 on 5 matching bases. The length of the CDR3 is 13 residues. The germline gives CDR1 MNHNS, CDR2 SASEGT. Trimming cost V 2 bases and J 3 bases, with 7 bases left between them. The CDR3 DNA is TGTGCCAGCAGTGAACTAGGGGAAGAGACCCAGTACTTC. It translates to CASSELGEETQYF.

This sequence joins TRBV24-1 and TRBJ2-2, with D possibly being TRBD1 (6 bases). Deletions cut 3 bases from V and 7 bases from J, with 14 bases between. CDR3 size: 15 residues. CDR1 and CDR2 (germline): KGHDR, SFDVKD. The CDR3 loop is CATSDGNRVNGELFF. The CDR3 nucleotides are TGTGCCACCAGTGATGGGAACAGGGTTAACGGGGAGCTGTTTTTT.

This chain uses TRBV29-1 with TRBJ2-1, with 10 bases that match TRBD2. Trimming took 8 bases from V and 0 from J; bases not matched to a gene: 4. The CDR3 runs to 14 residues. The germline gives CDR1 SQVTM, CDR2 ANQGSEA. The DNA of the CDR3 is TGCAGCTCCGGGACTAGCGACTCCTACAATGAGCAGTTCTTC. Amino acids: CSSGTSDSYNEQFF.

The table lists this clone with a count of one. CDR3 coding DNA: TGCAGCGTTAGGAAGGGGACAGGGAACGGGGAGCTGTTTTTT. It encodes CSVRKGTGNGELFF. This sequence joins TRBV29-1 and TRBJ2-2, with TRBD1 matching over 9 bases. The germline V gene has CDR1 SQVTM and CDR2 ANQGSEA. This CDR3 comprises 14 residues. V shed 5 bases, J shed 7 bases, and the junction held 8 bases outside the gene matches.